These T cell receptor beta chains were read from a single sample in a study of blood T cell repertoires in COVID-19. Only in-frame clones appear in the TCRdb table, and some are missing; sequencing was by immunoSEQ multiplex PCR. The sample contains 300,000 to 350,000 clones, approximately 82% of which appear only once. The specimen was peripheral blood. All receptors come from a man aged 25 to 40 with active or convalescent COVID-19. Both conserved end residues are part of each CDR3. Fields, in order: D gene, clone size, V gene, J gene, CDR3 protein, CDR3 DNA. A D gene is named only where the DNA matches it firmly. Clone size is not always given. Where it is, it says once, few, many or a class for expanded clones.

d_call: TRBD1; clone_size: NA; v_call: TRBV7-6; j_call: TRBJ2-3; cdr3_aa: CASSRQGGTDTQYF; cdr3_nt: TGTGCCAGCTCCCGACAGGGCGGCACAGATACGCAGTATTTT
d_call: NA; clone_size: NA; v_call: TRBV7-8; j_call: TRBJ2-2; cdr3_aa: CASSLRGLLTGELFF; cdr3_nt: TGTGCCAGCAGCTTAAGAGGGTTACTGACCGGGGAGCTGTTTTTT
d_call: NA; clone_size: NA; v_call: TRBV13; j_call: TRBJ2-2; cdr3_aa: CASSLTGTGELFF; cdr3_nt: TGTGCCAGCAGCTTAACAGGGACCGGGGAGCTGTTTTTT
d_call: NA; clone_size: NA; v_call: TRBV7-6; j_call: TRBJ1-2; cdr3_aa: CASSLPEGSTF; cdr3_nt: TGTGCCAGCAGCTTACCGGAGGGCTCGACCTTC
d_call: TRBD1; clone_size: NA; v_call: TRBV9; j_call: TRBJ1-1; cdr3_aa: CASSSRDRQNTEAFF; cdr3_nt: TGTGCCAGCAGCTCTCGGGACAGGCAGAACACTGAAGCTTTCTTT
d_call: NA; clone_size: NA; v_call: TRBV7-9; j_call: TRBJ1-4; cdr3_aa: CASSLGQPLATNEKLFF; cdr3_nt: TGTGCCAGCAGCTTAGGGCAACCGCTTGCAACTAATGAAAAACTGTTTTTT
d_call: TRBD1; clone_size: NA; v_call: TRBV30; j_call: TRBJ1-2; cdr3_aa: CAWSRPSQGRYGYTF; cdr3_nt: TGTGCCTGGAGTAGGCCCTCACAGGGGCGGTATGGCTACACCTTC
d_call: TRBD2; clone_size: NA; v_call: TRBV13; j_call: TRBJ2-2; cdr3_aa: CASSPGTRSGELFF; cdr3_nt: TGTGCCAGCAGCCCCGGGACTAGATCCGGGGAGCTGTTTTTT
d_call: TRBD2; clone_size: NA; v_call: TRBV5-4; j_call: TRBJ2-1; cdr3_aa: CASSLAPNSGNEQFF; cdr3_nt: TGTGCCAGCAGCTTGGCCCCTAATAGCGGGAATGAGCAGTTCTTC
d_call: NA; clone_size: NA; v_call: TRBV4-3; j_call: TRBJ2-5; cdr3_aa: CASSPPVRDAGWETQYF; cdr3_nt: TGCGCCAGCAGCCCCCCTGTGAGGGACGCGGGATGGGAGACCCAGTACTTC
d_call: NA; clone_size: NA; v_call: TRBV28; j_call: TRBJ1-2; cdr3_aa: CASSPQGGYTF; cdr3_nt: TGTGCCAGCAGTCCCCAGGGTGGCTACACCTTC
d_call: TRBD2; clone_size: NA; v_call: TRBV6-2/TRBV6-3; j_call: TRBJ2-1; cdr3_aa: CASSHATSRSSYNEQFF; cdr3_nt: TGTGCCAGCAGCCACGCGACTAGCCGAAGCTCCTACAATGAGCAGTTCTTC
d_call: NA; clone_size: NA; v_call: TRBV6-5; j_call: TRBJ2-7; cdr3_aa: CASSHPGSGNEQYF; cdr3_nt: TGTGCCAGCAGTCACCCGGGAAGCGGCAACGAGCAGTACTTC
d_call: NA; clone_size: NA; v_call: TRBV7-9; j_call: TRBJ1-1; cdr3_aa: CASSLVRVFTEAFF; cdr3_nt: TGTGCCAGCAGCTTAGTGCGGGTCTTCACTGAAGCTTTCTTT
d_call: NA; clone_size: few; v_call: TRBV7-8; j_call: TRBJ2-3; cdr3_aa: CASSLVSVGLGTDTQYF; cdr3_nt: TGTGCCAGCAGCTTAGTCTCGGTGGGACTTGGAACAGATACGCAGTATTTT
d_call: TRBD2; clone_size: NA; v_call: TRBV14; j_call: TRBJ2-7; cdr3_aa: CASSQEPRGAYEQYF; cdr3_nt: TGTGCCAGCAGCCAAGAGCCGCGGGGGGCCTACGAGCAGTACTTC
d_call: TRBD1; clone_size: NA; v_call: TRBV12-5; j_call: TRBJ2-3; cdr3_aa: CASGLGNRGFADTQYF; cdr3_nt: TGTGCTAGTGGTTTGGGCAACAGGGGCTTCGCAGATACGCAGTATTTT
d_call: TRBD1; clone_size: NA; v_call: TRBV11-2; j_call: TRBJ1-1; cdr3_aa: CASSLARQGKAFF; cdr3_nt: TGTGCCAGCAGCTTAGCCCGACAGGGGAAGGCTTTCTTT
d_call: TRBD2; clone_size: once; v_call: TRBV6-5; j_call: TRBJ2-3; cdr3_aa: CASSYLASGSTDTQYF; cdr3_nt: TGTGCCAGCAGTTACTTGGCTAGCGGGAGCACAGATACGCAGTATTTT
d_call: NA; clone_size: NA; v_call: TRBV4-3; j_call: TRBJ2-1; cdr3_aa: CASSPHSQKEQFF; cdr3_nt: TGCGCCAGCAGCCCTCATAGCCAAAAGGAGCAGTTCTTC
d_call: TRBD1; clone_size: NA; v_call: TRBV28; j_call: TRBJ2-4; cdr3_aa: CASSRDRELAKNIQYF; cdr3_nt: TGTGCCAGCAGTCGGGACAGGGAGTTAGCCAAAAACATTCAGTACTTC
d_call: TRBD1; clone_size: NA; v_call: TRBV19; j_call: TRBJ1-6; cdr3_aa: CASSRPRTGADNSPLHF; cdr3_nt: TGTGCCAGTAGTAGACCTCGGACAGGGGCGGATAATTCACCCCTCCACTTT
d_call: NA; clone_size: NA; v_call: TRBV3-1/TRBV3-2; j_call: TRBJ2-3; cdr3_aa: CASSPGVGLDTQYF; cdr3_nt: TGTGCCAGCAGCCCGGGGGTCGGGTTAGATACGCAGTATTTT
d_call: TRBD1; clone_size: few; v_call: TRBV9; j_call: TRBJ1-2; cdr3_aa: CASSLTGDRDGYTF; cdr3_nt: TGTGCCAGCAGCCTTACCGGGGACAGGGATGGCTACACCTTC
d_call: NA; clone_size: NA; v_call: TRBV4-1; j_call: TRBJ1-1; cdr3_aa: CASSQRFKTPGHKNTEAFF; cdr3_nt: TGCGCCAGCAGCCAAAGATTTAAAACTCCGGGTCATAAGAACACTGAAGCTTTCTTT
d_call: TRBD2; clone_size: NA; v_call: TRBV7-6; j_call: TRBJ2-7; cdr3_aa: CASSSQPGLFYEQYF; cdr3_nt: TGTGCCAGCAGCTCCCAACCGGGACTATTCTACGAGCAGTACTTC
d_call: NA; clone_size: NA; v_call: TRBV4-3; j_call: TRBJ2-5; cdr3_aa: CASSQDLRDAGETQYF; cdr3_nt: TGCGCCAGCAGCCAAGATCTTCGGGATGCGGGGGAGACCCAGTACTTC
d_call: TRBD2; clone_size: NA; v_call: TRBV7-6; j_call: TRBJ2-3; cdr3_aa: CASSPWAGGPIGTDTQYF; cdr3_nt: TGTGCCAGCAGCCCCTGGGCGGGGGGGCCTATAGGCACAGATACGCAGTATTTT
d_call: NA; clone_size: NA; v_call: TRBV18; j_call: TRBJ2-7; cdr3_aa: CASSPPAGDEQYF; cdr3_nt: TGTGCCAGCTCACCACCGGCCGGGGACGAGCAGTACTTC
d_call: NA; clone_size: NA; v_call: TRBV11-1; j_call: TRBJ2-2; cdr3_aa: CASSLMGHDTGELFF; cdr3_nt: TGTGCCAGCAGCTTGATGGGACATGACACCGGGGAGCTGTTTTTT
d_call: NA; clone_size: once; v_call: TRBV11-2; j_call: TRBJ2-1; cdr3_aa: CASSPQGNEQFF; cdr3_nt: TGTGCCAGCAGCCCCCAGGGGAATGAGCAGTTCTTC
d_call: NA; clone_size: few; v_call: TRBV9; j_call: TRBJ2-7; cdr3_aa: CASSPLAGTYEQYF; cdr3_nt: TGTGCCAGCAGCCCTCTAGCCGGCACCTACGAGCAGTACTTC
d_call: TRBD1; clone_size: NA; v_call: TRBV28; j_call: TRBJ1-5; cdr3_aa: CASRLTWTGLIQPQHF; cdr3_nt: TGTGCCAGCAGACTTACATGGACAGGGTTGATTCAGCCCCAGCATTTT
d_call: TRBD1; clone_size: NA; v_call: TRBV19; j_call: TRBJ2-7; cdr3_aa: CASSPTDRGRREQYF; cdr3_nt: TGTGCCAGTAGTCCGACGGACAGGGGCCGGAGAGAGCAGTACTTC
d_call: TRBD2; clone_size: NA; v_call: TRBV6-4; j_call: TRBJ2-7; cdr3_aa: CASSALAGPYEQYF; cdr3_nt: TGTGCCAGCAGTGCACTAGCGGGACCCTACGAGCAGTACTTC
d_call: TRBD1; clone_size: NA; v_call: TRBV19; j_call: TRBJ1-5; cdr3_aa: CASTPDRVQPQHF; cdr3_nt: TGTGCCAGTACCCCGGACAGGGTACAGCCCCAGCATTTT
d_call: NA; clone_size: NA; v_call: TRBV10-2; j_call: TRBJ1-6; cdr3_aa: CASRPSETSYNSPLHF; cdr3_nt: TGCGCCAGCAGACCTAGCGAAACCTCCTATAATTCACCCCTCCACTTT
d_call: TRBD1; clone_size: NA; v_call: TRBV7-6; j_call: TRBJ1-4; cdr3_aa: CASSLSTGDEKLFF; cdr3_nt: TGTGCCAGCAGCTTATCGACAGGGGATGAAAAACTGTTTTTT
d_call: NA; clone_size: NA; v_call: TRBV5-5; j_call: TRBJ1-2; cdr3_aa: CASSLPGNYGYTF; cdr3_nt: TGTGCCAGCAGCTTGCCAGGGAACTATGGCTACACCTTC
d_call: NA; clone_size: NA; v_call: TRBV30; j_call: TRBJ2-1; cdr3_aa: CAWSLLSSYNEQFF; cdr3_nt: TGTGCCTGGAGCCTATTAAGCTCCTACAATGAGCAGTTCTTC
d_call: NA; clone_size: few; v_call: TRBV6-4; j_call: TRBJ2-2; cdr3_aa: CASRRMASTGELFF; cdr3_nt: TGTGCCAGCAGACGTATGGCTAGCACCGGGGAGCTGTTTTTT
d_call: TRBD1; clone_size: NA; v_call: TRBV11-2; j_call: TRBJ1-3; cdr3_aa: CASSLGDRFLSGNTIYF; cdr3_nt: TGTGCCAGCAGCTTAGGGGACAGGTTCCTCTCTGGAAACACCATATATTTT
d_call: TRBD1; clone_size: NA; v_call: TRBV6-2/TRBV6-3; j_call: TRBJ1-1; cdr3_aa: CASSRPGGTGVKNTEAFF; cdr3_nt: TGTGCCAGCAGTCGCCCAGGGGGGACAGGGGTTAAGAACACTGAAGCTTTCTTT
d_call: NA; clone_size: NA; v_call: TRBV9; j_call: TRBJ2-2; cdr3_aa: CASRYRPGSFTGELFF; cdr3_nt: TGTGCCAGCAGGTACCGTCCGGGGTCGTTCACCGGGGAGCTGTTTTTT
d_call: TRBD2; clone_size: once; v_call: TRBV9; j_call: TRBJ2-1; cdr3_aa: CASSATLTSGPYNEQFF; cdr3_nt: TGTGCCAGCAGCGCCACCCTAACTAGCGGACCTTACAATGAGCAGTTCTTC
d_call: TRBD2; clone_size: NA; v_call: TRBV24-1; j_call: TRBJ2-2; cdr3_aa: CATSDWTSGRAGELFF; cdr3_nt: TGTGCCACCAGTGATTGGACTAGCGGGAGGGCCGGGGAGCTGTTTTTT
d_call: NA; clone_size: few; v_call: TRBV12-3/TRBV12-4; j_call: TRBJ2-4; cdr3_aa: CASSFGIKNIQYF; cdr3_nt: TGTGCCAGCAGTTTCGGGATAAAAAACATTCAGTACTTC
d_call: NA; clone_size: NA; v_call: TRBV9; j_call: TRBJ2-1; cdr3_aa: CASSLEGNEQFF; cdr3_nt: TGTGCCAGCAGCTTAGAGGGGAATGAGCAGTTCTTC
d_call: NA; clone_size: once; v_call: TRBV4-1; j_call: TRBJ2-3; cdr3_aa: CASSQAGVTGGYF; cdr3_nt: TGCGCCAGCAGCCAAGCGGGCGTAACCGGGGGATATTTT
d_call: NA; clone_size: NA; v_call: TRBV27; j_call: TRBJ1-2; cdr3_aa: CASSLLGSYGYTF; cdr3_nt: TGTGCCAGCAGTTTACTTGGCAGCTATGGCTACACCTTC
d_call: NA; clone_size: NA; v_call: TRBV5-1; j_call: TRBJ2-2; cdr3_aa: CASSPQSGGELFF; cdr3_nt: TGCGCCAGCAGCCCACAGTCAGGGGGGGAGCTGTTTTTT
d_call: NA; clone_size: NA; v_call: TRBV10-3; j_call: TRBJ1-2; cdr3_aa: CAIRAGGAGYGYTF; cdr3_nt: TGTGCCATCAGAGCGGGGGGCGCGGGCTATGGCTACACCTTC
d_call: NA; clone_size: NA; v_call: TRBV6-2/TRBV6-3; j_call: TRBJ2-5; cdr3_aa: CASSYSGTQYF; cdr3_nt: TGTGCCAGCAGTTACTCCGGGACCCAGTACTTC
d_call: NA; clone_size: NA; v_call: TRBV21-1; j_call: TRBJ1-1; cdr3_aa: CASSNCPGGWRWKAFF; cdr3_nt: TGTGCCAGCAGCAATTGTCCAGGGGGCTGGAGGTGGAAAGCTTTCTTT
d_call: NA; clone_size: once; v_call: TRBV7-8; j_call: TRBJ2-2; cdr3_aa: CASSPRGGPNTGELFF; cdr3_nt: TGTGCCAGCAGCCCACGCGGGGGCCCGAACACCGGGGAGCTGTTTTTT
d_call: NA; clone_size: once; v_call: TRBV3-1/TRBV3-2; j_call: TRBJ1-4; cdr3_aa: CASSQGARGFTEANEKLFF; cdr3_nt: TGTGCCAGCAGCCAGGGGGCAAGGGGCTTTACCGAGGCTAATGAAAAACTGTTTTTT
d_call: NA; clone_size: NA; v_call: TRBV27; j_call: TRBJ2-7; cdr3_aa: CASSFPGGYEQYF; cdr3_nt: TGTGCCAGCAGTTTTCCCGGAGGATACGAGCAGTACTTC